The text below deals with one T cell receptor (beta chain). Its antigen is still unknown. The sample originates from a study of T cells expressing NK-cell markers. Background on the study: Obtained from sorted CD3+CD56+NKG2C+, CD3+CD56+NKG2C- and CD3+CD56-NKG2C+ T cells were the TCR beta repertoires.

Study results and limitations: Clarity on HCMV specificity was lacking for the expanded NKG2C+ T cell clones.

Germline CDR1 and CDR2: SEHNR and FQNEAQ (reference sequence). CDR3 length equals 16 residues. The cDNA for TCR beta came from 5'RACE template switching with UMIs. TCRdb processed the 5' RACE reads again and assigns one entry to each CDR3 protein, with no DNA. The listing contains some 190,000 distinct CDR3 sequences. Material: blood T cells: a sorted CD56 or NKG2C T cell subset, CD4+ or CD8+ T cells, or bulk PBMC T cells (not recorded which). The gene calls are TRBV7-9 and TRBJ2-7; TCRdb calls TRBD1, which cannot be checked without DNA. This TCR came from a man aged 18-69 years in good health. Here the CDR3 reads CASSPPPGQGAYEQYF.